This is a list of T cell receptor beta chains from one sample in a study of T-cell memory formation after mild COVID-19. Via MiXCR, TCRdb re-called the 5' RACE reads, giving one row per CDR3 protein. This table holds 350,000 to 500,000 distinct CDR3 sequences, 20% to 30% found once. Sequencing was performed on PBMCs or a T cell subset sorted from them (not recorded which). The receptors come from an adult woman who had mild COVID-19 (a few samples of this study predate the infection). Cell type and time point are not known. The CDR3 runs from the conserved cysteine through the conserved F or W. The order of the fields is D gene, V gene, J gene, clone size, CDR3 DNA, CDR3 protein. A D gene is named only where the DNA matches it firmly. Rows may omit the clone size; those that give it use once, few, many or a size class.

NA,TRBV6-2/TRBV6-3,TRBJ1-2,NA,TGTGCCAGCAGTTACTCAGCCTCACCCTATGGCTACACCTTC,CASSYSASPYGYTF
TRBD2,TRBV6-1,TRBJ2-6,few,TGTGCCAGCAGTGAACTCCCGGGACTAGATATCTCTGGGGCCAACGTCCTGACTTTC,CASSELPGLDISGANVLTF
TRBD2,TRBV11-2,TRBJ2-3,NA,TGTGCCAGCAGCTTAGATTGGCCCGAAGGTTGGCGGGGGGGACCTCCGACGCCCACAGATACGCAGTATTTT,CASSLDWPEGWRGGPPTPTDTQYF
NA,TRBV25-1,TRBJ1-5,NA,TGTGCCAGCAGTGAAGACGGGGGAAATCAGCCCCAGCATTTT,CASSEDGGNQPQHF
NA,TRBV21-1,TRBJ1-5,NA,TGTGCCAGCACCACCGACAGTGCGGGCTTAGGGAGGGTGGCTTATCAGCCCCAGCATTTT,CASTTDSAGLGRVAYQPQHF
TRBD2,TRBV29-1,TRBJ2-3,few,TGCAGCGTTGTCGCAGCGGGGGGTCGCACAGATACGCAGTATTTT,CSVVAAGGRTDTQYF
TRBD1,TRBV4-3,TRBJ1-1,NA,TGCGCCAGCAGCCAAGATTGGGCGGGACAGACGAACACTGAAGCTTTCTTT,CASSQDWAGQTNTEAFF
NA,TRBV12-3/TRBV12-4,TRBJ2-7,few,TGTGCCAGCAGTTTGATGGGGGGGCCCTTCGACGAGCAGTACTTC,CASSLMGGPFDEQYF
NA,TRBV12-3/TRBV12-4,TRBJ1-2,NA,TGTGCCAGCAGTTTGTCGAAGATTTATGGCTACACCTTC,CASSLSKIYGYTF
NA,TRBV20-1,TRBJ2-3,NA,TGCAGTGTTTCTCGAGGCGGAGATACGCAGTATTTT,CSVSRGGDTQYF
TRBD1,TRBV7-9,TRBJ2-1,NA,TGTGCCAGCAGCTTAGTACAGGGGGTGAATGAGCAGTTCTTC,CASSLVQGVNEQFF
NA,TRBV10-2,TRBJ2-7,few,TGCGCCAGCAGGCCTGGGGACTCCTACGAGCAGTACTTC,CASRPGDSYEQYF
NA,TRBV6-5,TRBJ1-4,few,TGTGCCAGCAGTTACACCGGGGGGGTCTCTAATGAAAAACTGTTTTTT,CASSYTGGVSNEKLFF
NA,TRBV6-5,TRBJ2-3,many,TGTGCCAGCAGTTACGCGGGGGATACGCAGTATTTT,CASSYAGDTQYF
NA,TRBV2,TRBJ1-4,NA,TGTGCCAGCAGCCCATCCGGTTGGAGGGTCCAAAGGGGTAATGAAAAACTGTTTTTT,CASSPSGWRVQRGNEKLFF
NA,TRBV29-1,TRBJ2-6,NA,TGCAGCGCCAGAAAATCTGGGGCCAACGTCCTGACTTTC,CSARKSGANVLTF
NA,TRBV18,TRBJ2-3,few,TGTGCCAGCTCACCCCTTGTCACAGATACGCAGTATTTT,CASSPLVTDTQYF